One sample yielded the 20 T cell receptor beta chains listed below, sequenced in a study of blood T cell repertoires in COVID-19. Sequencing was performed with immunoSEQ multiplex PCR; in TCRdb, only in-frame clones are kept and a portion is missing. The data contain about 110,000 clones, roughly 88% of them singletons. Source material: peripheral blood. Receptors originate from a man aged 50-60 years with active or convalescent COVID-19.

V gene TRBV28 combines with J gene TRBJ1-5; D possibly corresponds to TRBD1 (6 bases). Germline loops: CDR1 MDHEN, CDR2 SYDVKM. The length of the CDR3 is 14 residues. V lost 7 bases to trimming and J lost 6 bases, with 16 bases between them. CDR3: CASIQGQWTQPQHF. The CDR3 DNA reads as TGTGCCAGCATTCAGGGGCAGTGGACTCAGCCCCAGCATTTT.

The rearrangement joins TRBV4-3 to TRBJ2-2; 11 positions match TRBD2. CDR3 length equals 16 residues. The V gene's germline CDR1 is LGHNA and CDR2 YSLEER. Trimming took 4 bases from V and 7 from J; bases not matched to a gene: 8. The CDR3 here is CASSRQLAGEDGELFF. The CDR3 DNA reads as TGCGCCAGCAGCCGCCAACTAGCGGGAGAAGACGGGGAGCTGTTTTTT.

This clone was counted once. J is TRBJ1-4 and V is TRBV4-1; 8 bases map to TRBD1. CDR1 is MGHRA and CDR2 is YSYEKL in the germline V gene. Trimming cost V 2 bases and J 5 bases; bases outside gene matches: 7. The CDR3 totals 16 residues. In DNA form, the CDR3 reads TGCGCCAGCAGCCAAACCCAGGGACAGGAGAATGAAAAACTGTTTTTT. It translates to CASSQTQGQENEKLFF.

The chain carries TRBV24-1 and TRBJ1-5; D is uncertain. The CDR3 has 15 amino acids. Germline V gene sequence: CDR1 KGHDR, CDR2 SFDVKD. Trimming took 4 bases from V and 8 from J, leaving 17 bases between them. CDR3 sequence reads: CATSDSTGSREPQHF. The CDR3 nucleotides are TGTGCCACCAGTGACTCCACGGGGAGTCGAGAGCCCCAGCATTTT.

This chain uses TRBV28 with TRBJ2-1, with 7 positions matching TRBD1. Unmatched junction bases numbered 21, after V lost 4 bases and J lost 3 bases. Germline CDR1 is MDHEN and CDR2 is SYDVKM. The length of the CDR3 is 20 residues. DNA of the CDR3: TGTGCCAGCAGTTCCATAGGGGGCTCGCTCGGGGAGACCAACTACAATGAGCAGTTCTTC. It translates to CASSSIGGSLGETNYNEQFF.

The sample holds one count of this clone. The V and J genes are TRBV18 and TRBJ2-1; TRBD1 agrees at 7 bases. This CDR3 region has 15 residues. V lost 6 bases to trimming and J lost 6 bases; unmatched junction nucleotides: 11. Per the germline V gene, CDR1 is KGHSH and CDR2 is LQKENI. The CDR3 DNA reads as TGTGCCAGCTCCCCCAGGGGGATACTCGCCAATGAGCAGTTCTTC. As protein: CASSPRGILANEQFF.

This clone was counted once. The chain has TRBV10-2 and TRBJ1-3, with D perhaps TRBD1 (6 bases). The germline gives CDR1 WSHSY, CDR2 SAAADI. The CDR3 has 15 residues. V shed 7 bases and J shed 0 bases, with 13 bases lying between them. The CDR3 DNA follows: TGCGCCAGCAATATTCAAGGGGGCTCTGGAAACACCATATATTTT. Amino acids: CASNIQGGSGNTIYF.

V gene TRBV5-6 combines with J gene TRBJ2-7; TRBD2 matches 9 bases. This CDR3 region has 17 residues. J lost 3 bases, V lost 3 bases, and 13 bases had no gene match. From germline, CDR1 is SGHDT and CDR2 YYEEEE. DNA of the CDR3: TGTGCCAGCAGCTCTCGCGGTAGCGGGAGTCCCGTCTACGAGCAGTACTTC. It specifies CASSSRGSGSPVYEQYF.

The J gene is TRBJ2-3, the V gene TRBV2; 8 bases are shared with TRBD2. The junction had 4 bases not matched to a gene; V was cut back by 7 bases and J by 4 bases. The CDR3 extends over 13 amino acids. In germline, CDR1 is SNHLY, CDR2 FYNNEI. The CDR3 DNA sequence: TGTGCCAGCAATGCGGGAGGTGCAGATACGCAGTATTTT. It yields the protein CASNAGGADTQYF.

Here the CDR3 DNA reads TGTGCCAGCAGCTTCCCTAACCTAAGTTTCTCTGGGGCCAACGTCCTGACTTTC. Translated: CASSFPNLSFSGANVLTF. The genes are TRBV28 and TRBJ2-6; D is uncertain. V was cut by 6 bases and J by 0 bases, with 18 bases left in between. This CDR3 is 18 amino acids long. CDR1 and CDR2 from the germline V gene are MDHEN and SYDVKM.

The J gene is TRBJ1-2, the V gene TRBV30; a possible D gene is TRBD1 (5 bases). V gave up 2 bases and J gave up 8 bases, with 12 bases separating them. CDR1 and CDR2 (germline): GTSNPN, SVGIG (reference sequence). This CDR3 has 12 amino acids. CDR3 loop: CAWSPPGGGYTF. CDR3 nucleotide sequence: TGTGCCTGGAGTCCCCCCGGGGGAGGCTACACCTTC.

J is TRBJ1-1 and V is TRBV19; TRBD1 is a possible D gene (6 bases). Trimming removed 5 bases at V and 0 bases at J, with 16 bases between. The CDR3 runs 16 residues. Germline V gene sequence: CDR1 LNHDA, CDR2 SQIVND (reference sequence). The DNA for the CDR3 is TGTGCCAGTAGTCAATGGGTACAGGGAGTGAACACTGAAGCTTTCTTT. Translation gives CASSQWVQGVNTEAFF.

This chain uses TRBV7-8 with TRBJ2-7, with D tentatively TRBD2 (6 bases). CDR3 length equals 12 residues. Germline lookup yields CDR1 SGHVS and CDR2 FQNEAQ. V shed 2 bases and J shed 7 bases, with 9 bases lying between them. In DNA, the CDR3 is TGTGCCAGCAGCTTAAGCCGGGGGGAGCAGTACTTC. It encodes CASSLSRGEQYF.

This clone is a singleton in its sample. The V and J genes are TRBV6-5 and TRBJ2-7; possibly TRBD1 for D (5 bases). V was trimmed by 2 bases and J by 4 bases, leaving 9 bases between them. Germline loops: CDR1 MNHEY, CDR2 SVGAGI. There are 13 residues in the CDR3. This chain's CDR3 is CASSYGAEYEQYF. CDR3 DNA sequence: TGTGCCAGCAGTTACGGGGCAGAGTACGAGCAGTACTTC.

This sequence joins TRBV27 and TRBJ1-2, with D possibly TRBD1 on 5 matching bases. Trimming removed 7 bases from V and 3 bases from J, with 15 bases in between. CDR1 is MNHEY, CDR2 SMNVEV, per germline (reference sequence). This CDR3 is 14 amino acids long. The CDR3 DNA sequence: TGTGCCAGCACCCTCCCCAGGGTCGACTATGGCTACACCTTC. Translating it yields CASTLPRVDYGYTF.

This chain links TRBV27 with TRBJ1-6; D might be TRBD1 (6 bases). CDR3 length: 15 amino acids. With 0 bases removed from V and 7 bases from J, the gap between germline ends came to 10 bases. Germline CDR1 and CDR2: MNHEY and SMNVEV (reference sequence). The CDR3 DNA is TGTGCCAGCAGTTTATCGTTACAGGGAAATTCACCCCTCCACTTT. This codes for CASSLSLQGNSPLHF.

This rearrangement joins TRBV27 to TRBJ2-7, with 11 nucleotides matching TRBD2. After removal of 3 bases from V and 2 bases from J, the junction contained 3 bases not matched to a gene. CDR3 length: 15 residues. In germline, CDR1 is MNHEY, CDR2 SMNVEV (reference sequence). As DNA, the CDR3 is TGTGCCAGCAGTTTGCTAGCGGGAGGACCCTACGAGCAGTACTTC. This codes for CASSLLAGGPYEQYF.

The chain couples TRBV9 to TRBJ1-2; 7 nucleotides line up with TRBD1. The germline V gene encodes CDR1 SGDLS and CDR2 YYNGEE. This CDR3 region has 13 residues. J lost 2 bases, V lost 10 bases, and 8 bases had no gene match. The CDR3 here is CAGNEQGNYGYTF. The DNA for the CDR3 is TGTGCCGGCAACGAACAGGGGAACTATGGCTACACCTTC. Based on the CDR3 plus reference TRBV9 and TRBJ1-2, the full variable domain is DSGVTQTPKHLITATGQRVTLRCSPRSGDLSVYWYQQSLDQGLQFLIQYYNGEERAKGNILERFSAQQFPDLHSELNLSSLELGDSALYFCAGNEQGNYGYTFGSGTRLTVV.

The genes are TRBV29-1 and TRBJ1-2; no clear D gene. Germline V gene sequence: CDR1 SQVTM, CDR2 ANQGSEA. With 5 bases removed from V and 8 bases from J, the gap between germline ends came to 12 bases. The CDR3 has 11 residues. The CDR3 sequence is CSVHELLGYTF. As DNA, the CDR3 is TGCAGCGTTCACGAGCTTCTCGGCTACACCTTC. Full variable domain (rest looked up from reference TRBV29-1 and TRBJ1-2): SAVISQKPSRDICQRGTSLTIQCQVDSQVTMMFWYRQQPGQSLTLIATANQGSEATYESGFVIDKFPISRPNLTFSTLTVSNMSPEDSSIYLCSVHELLGYTFGSGTRLTVV.

The V and J genes are TRBV5-6 and TRBJ2-7; TRBD2 matches 8 bases. Looked up from germline, CDR1 is SGHDT and CDR2 is YYEEEE. The CDR3 runs 17 residues. V shed 0 bases, J shed 8 bases, and the junction held 16 bases outside the gene matches. The CDR3 region is CASSLVLPLAVPEKQYF. CDR3 DNA sequence: TGTGCCAGCAGCTTGGTCCTACCACTAGCGGTCCCGGAGAAGCAGTACTTC.